The 17 T cell receptor beta chains listed next were all sequenced from one sample in a study of blood T cell repertoires in COVID-19. Method: immunoSEQ multiplex PCR; TCRdb's copy keeps in-frame clones and lacks some. The sample lists approximately 200,000 clones, around 84% seen once, with about 7% in the top ten. Sequencing was done on a sample of PBMCs or T cells enriched from blood (not recorded which). These TCRs come from a woman aged 40 to 49 with acute COVID-19.

About this clone: This same CDR3 is encoded by further DNA sequences in the sample. The chain carries TRBV5-1 and TRBJ1-1; D is unresolved. CDR1 SGHRS and CDR2 YFSETQ come from the germline V gene. Trimming left V 4 bases short and J 1 base short, with 8 bases between. The length of the CDR3 is 13 residues. In DNA form, the CDR3 reads TGCGCCAGCAGCCTCCGCGGGAACACTGAAGCTTTCTTT. This gives the protein CASSLRGNTEAFF.

This clone was counted once. This rearrangement joins TRBV6-6 to TRBJ2-2, with a weak D call TRBD1 (5 bases). The CDR3 spans 19 residues. Germline V gives CDR1 MNHNY, CDR2 SVGAGI (reference sequence). The germline V and J ends were trimmed by 5 bases and 2 bases, with 24 bases remaining between them. CDR3 sequence reads: CASSLRQGSGALNTGELFF. In nucleotides, the CDR3 is TGTGCCAGCAGTCTACGGCAGGGTTCTGGAGCTCTAAACACCGGGGAGCTGTTTTTT.

This clone was observed a few times. The V and J genes are TRBV7-3 and TRBJ1-1; no definite D call. The germline V gene has CDR1 SGHTA and CDR2 FQGTGA. Trimming took off 1 base at V and 8 bases at J, with 11 bases between the two ends. The CDR3 totals 13 residues. CDR3 sequence reads: CASSLNSAGEAFF. DNA of the CDR3: TGTGCCAGCAGCTTAAATTCGGCCGGGGAAGCTTTCTTT.

This clone has just one count. The rearrangement links TRBV19 to TRBJ1-2; D is unclear. The CDR3 totals 13 residues. Germline CDR1 is LNHDA and CDR2 is SQIVND (reference sequence). Between the trimmed V and J ends, which lost 0 bases and 7 bases, there was a span of 9 bases. The CDR3: CASSIERYSGYTF. The CDR3 bases are TGTGCCAGTAGTATAGAGAGGTATTCTGGCTACACCTTC.

This clone was detected once. The gene calls are TRBV5-5 and TRBJ1-1; D not resolved. The V and J ends lost 1 base and 1 base respectively, with 8 bases between them. The CDR3 extends over 14 amino acids. Germline V gives CDR1 SGHKS, CDR2 YYEKEE (reference sequence). The CDR3 DNA is TGTGCCAGCAGCTTGTTAGGAGGGAACACTGAAGCTTTCTTT. Translating gives CASSLLGGNTEAFF.

The CDR3 protein is CASSSLAGVTDTQYF. CDR3 in DNA: TGTGCCAGCAGCAGTCTAGCGGGAGTCACAGATACGCAGTATTTT. J is TRBJ2-3 and V is TRBV13, with 10 bases that match TRBD2. CDR3 length equals 15 residues. Germline lookup yields CDR1 PRHDT and CDR2 FYEKMQ (reference sequence). V gave up 5 bases and J gave up 2 bases; unmatched junction bases: 4. Filled out from reference TRBV13 and TRBJ2-3, the complete variable domain reads AAGVIQSPRHLIKEKRETATLKCYPIPRHDTVYWYQQGPGQDPQFLISFYEKMQSDKGSIPDRFSAQQFSDYHSELNMSSLELGDSALYFCASSSLAGVTDTQYFGPGTRLTVL.

The rearrangement joins TRBV19 to TRBJ2-1; D gene unclear. There are 15 residues in the CDR3. Germline V lookup: CDR1 LNHDA, CDR2 SQIVND (reference sequence). Deletions cut 3 bases from V and 2 bases from J, with 11 bases between. The CDR3 region is CASSIFLGPYNEQFF. The CDR3 region has the DNA TGTGCCAGTAGTATTTTCCTTGGCCCCTACAATGAGCAGTTCTTC.

J is TRBJ1-2 and V is TRBV24-1, with 7 bases identical to TRBD1. CDR3 length: 16 amino acids. Germline assignment: CDR1 KGHDR and CDR2 SFDVKD. The V segment lost 4 bases and the J segment 4 bases; nucleotides outside the gene matches: 11. DNA for the CDR3: TGTGCCACCAGTGAGGCCGGGACAGCCCTTGTCTATGGCTACACCTTC. The encoded protein is CATSEAGTALVYGYTF.

V and J are TRBV10-2 and TRBJ2-2, with 12 bases lining up with TRBD2. In germline, CDR1 is WSHSY, CDR2 SAAADI. The CDR3 sequence is 16 residues long. V trimming: 7 bases; J trimming: 5 bases; junction bases outside the gene matches: 8. DNA of the CDR3: TGCGCCAGCATTCCTAGCGGGGGGGAATTGACCGGGGAGCTGTTTTTT. Amino acids: CASIPSGGELTGELFF.

This chain connects TRBV6-1 to TRBJ1-2; 8 nucleotides align to TRBD1. The CDR3 runs 14 residues. The J segment lost 4 bases and the V segment lost 2 bases, leaving 3 bases of the junction unmatched. Germline V gene data show CDR1 as MNHNS and CDR2 as SASEGT. The DNA for the CDR3 is TGTGCCAGCAGTGAATACAGGGGGACCTATGGCTACACCTTC. It translates to CASSEYRGTYGYTF.

The V gene is TRBV5-1, the J gene TRBJ2-1; 10 positions agree with TRBD2. V shed 0 bases, J shed 8 bases, and the junction held 14 bases outside the gene matches. The CDR3 is 18 residues long. Germline-derived CDR1 and CDR2 are SGHRS and YFSETQ. The CDR3 sequence is CASSLGLAGVDGIDEQFF. The CDR3 nucleotides read TGCGCCAGCAGCTTGGGGCTAGCGGGGGTCGATGGCATAGATGAGCAGTTCTTC.

This clone has just a few counts. The chain carries TRBV19 and TRBJ1-2; 12 positions match TRBD1. Germline V gives CDR1 LNHDA, CDR2 SQIVND (reference sequence). Trimming cost V 5 bases and J 7 bases; bases outside gene matches: 8. The CDR3 sequence is 15 residues long. Written as DNA, the CDR3 is TGTGCCAGTAGTGCCCAGGGACAGGGGGCGTTTGGCTACACCTTC. It encodes CASSAQGQGAFGYTF. Complete variable domain (other parts from reference TRBV19 and TRBJ1-2): DGGITQSPKYLFRKEGQNVTLSCEQNLNHDAMYWYRQDPGQGLRLIYYSQIVNDFQKGDIAEGYSVSREKKESFPLTVTSAQKNPTAFYLCASSAQGQGAFGYTFGSGTRLTVV.

This clone was counted between two and nine times. The V call is TRBV7-2, the J call TRBJ2-5, with 14 bases identical to TRBD2. Per the germline V gene, CDR1 is SGHTA and CDR2 is FQGNSA. This CDR3 has 17 residues. V lost 5 bases to trimming and J lost 5 bases; unmatched junction nucleotides: 10. The DNA for the CDR3 is TGTGCCAGCAGCGTCCGACTAGCGGGAGGGGCGAGGGAGACCCAGTACTTC. Its translation: CASSVRLAGGARETQYF.

The chain uses TRBV25-1 and TRBJ1-2; 11 bases agree with TRBD1. The CDR3 spans 16 residues. The germline CDR1 and CDR2 sequences are MGHDK and SYGVNS. V was pared by 1 base and J by 2 bases, with 3 bases of the junction left unmatched. CDR3 amino acids: CASSEWTGGMNYGYTF. The CDR3, as DNA: TGTGCCAGCAGTGAATGGACAGGGGGCATGAACTATGGCTACACCTTC.

This sequence joins TRBV3-1 (or the pseudogene TRBV3-2) and TRBJ1-1; D is unclear. The CDR3 spans 14 residues. Germline V gene data show CDR1 as LGHDT and CDR2 as YNNKEL (reference sequence). V dropped 6 bases and J dropped 1 base, with 12 bases sitting between them. The CDR3: CASRYKHRNTEAFF. The CDR3 coding sequence is TGTGCCAGCAGGTATAAGCACAGGAACACTGAAGCTTTCTTT.

The genes are TRBV29-1 and TRBJ2-7, with 8 positions matching TRBD1. The CDR3 spans 12 residues. After removal of 2 bases from V and 6 bases from J, the junction contained 3 bases not matched to a gene. Germline lookup yields CDR1 SQVTM and CDR2 ANQGSEA. CDR3 in amino acids: CSVEQGAGEQYF. The CDR3 region has the DNA TGCAGCGTTGAACAGGGGGCGGGCGAGCAGTACTTC.

V and J are TRBV11-1 and TRBJ2-5, with a tentative D call TRBD2 (6 bases). Trimming took 4 bases from V and 0 from J, leaving 6 bases between them. The germline V gene has CDR1 SGHAT and CDR2 FQDESV (reference sequence). The CDR3 length is 13 residues. The CDR3 DNA reads TGTGCCAGCAGCTCTAGCGACCAAGAGACCCAGTACTTC. As protein: CASSSSDQETQYF.